Listed below are T cell receptor beta chains from one sample, sequenced in a study of spatial heterogeneity in lung cancer. TCRdb reprocessed the 5' RACE reads via MiXCR and lists one record per CDR3 protein. The repertoire holds 43,000 or so distinct CDR3 sequences, with approximately 10% as singletons. The material was PBMCs, obtained at follow-up. These receptors were collected from a male donor with early-stage non-small cell lung cancer. Each CDR3 is given with its conserved first and last residue. D genes are given only for firm matches. The size field is filled for only some rows; it gives once, few, many or a size class.

CDR3 protein	CDR3 DNA	clone size	J gene	V gene	D gene
CASSLVLGGRGFGYTF	TGTGCCAGCAGCTTAGTATTGGGCGGCAGGGGATTTGGCTACACCTTC	many	TRBJ1-2	TRBV7-2	.
CSATTENYGYTF	TGCAGTGCTACGACAGAAAACTATGGCTACACCTTC	many	TRBJ1-2	TRBV20-1	.
CASSQGEAKNIQYF	TGTGCCAGCAGCCAAGGGGAAGCCAAAAACATTCAGTACTTC	many	TRBJ2-4	TRBV3-1	.
CSARDPETFRGGNTEAFF	TGCAGTGCTAGAGACCCGGAGACCTTCAGGGGAGGGAACACTGAAGCTTTCTTT	.	TRBJ1-1	TRBV20-1	.
CASSSSAYNEQFF	TGTGCTAGCAGCAGTTCAGCCTACAATGAGCAGTTCTTC	.	TRBJ2-1	TRBV3-1	.
CSVTALMNTEAFF	TGCAGTGTTACAGCCCTAATGAACACTGAAGCTTTCTTT	few	TRBJ1-1	TRBV20-1	.
CVSSWTGGDEQFF	TGTGTCAGCAGTTGGACCGGCGGCGATGAGCAGTTCTTC	once	TRBJ2-1	TRBV14	.
CASSLRQVSYEQYF	TGCGCCAGCAGCCTCCGACAGGTATCCTACGAGCAGTACTTC	many	TRBJ2-7	TRBV4-1	.
CASSLGGEGNQPQHF	TGTGCCAGCAGCTTAGGTGGGGAAGGCAATCAGCCCCAGCATTTT	many	TRBJ1-5	TRBV7-9	.
CASSDQGVAYEQYF	TGCGCCAGCAGTGACCAGGGGGTTGCCTACGAGCAGTACTTC	few	TRBJ2-7	TRBV10-2	TRBD1
CASSQTGGRAFF	TGTGCCAGCAGCCAAACAGGGGGGCGAGCTTTCTTT	many	TRBJ1-1	TRBV3-1	TRBD1
CASSLYGRGSTDTQYF	TGTGCCAGCAGCTTATATGGTCGGGGTAGCACAGATACGCAGTATTTT	many	TRBJ2-3	TRBV7-2	.
CASSQQGSGTEAFF	TGTGCCAGCAGCCAACAGGGATCGGGCACTGAAGCTTTCTTT	once	TRBJ1-1	TRBV3-1	.
CASSLTPPPDTQYF	TGTGCCAGCAGTTTAACCCCCCCACCAGATACGCAGTATTTT	.	TRBJ2-3	TRBV12-3/TRBV12-4	.